The entry that follows covers one T cell receptor beta chain sequence. This record belongs to a study of control samples from healthy donors and cancer patients. Per germline, CDR1 LNHDA and CDR2 SQIVND (reference sequence). The CDR3 covers 15 residues. The trim removed 4 bases at V and 4 bases at J, leaving 6 bases unmatched. The data were produced by immunoSEQ multiplex PCR, yet TCRdb's version contains in-frame clones alone and is incomplete. Of about 140,000 clones in the sample, roughly 89% are singletons; the top ten hold 7.1%. Sequencing was done on a sample of blood. This chain links TRBV19 with TRBJ2-2; TRBD1 agrees at 7 bases. This TCR was recovered from a man younger than 35 in good health. The CDR3 DNA reads TGTGCCAGTAGTACGGGACAGACCGGCACCGGGGAGCTGTTTTTT. It is translated as CASSTGQTGTGELFF.